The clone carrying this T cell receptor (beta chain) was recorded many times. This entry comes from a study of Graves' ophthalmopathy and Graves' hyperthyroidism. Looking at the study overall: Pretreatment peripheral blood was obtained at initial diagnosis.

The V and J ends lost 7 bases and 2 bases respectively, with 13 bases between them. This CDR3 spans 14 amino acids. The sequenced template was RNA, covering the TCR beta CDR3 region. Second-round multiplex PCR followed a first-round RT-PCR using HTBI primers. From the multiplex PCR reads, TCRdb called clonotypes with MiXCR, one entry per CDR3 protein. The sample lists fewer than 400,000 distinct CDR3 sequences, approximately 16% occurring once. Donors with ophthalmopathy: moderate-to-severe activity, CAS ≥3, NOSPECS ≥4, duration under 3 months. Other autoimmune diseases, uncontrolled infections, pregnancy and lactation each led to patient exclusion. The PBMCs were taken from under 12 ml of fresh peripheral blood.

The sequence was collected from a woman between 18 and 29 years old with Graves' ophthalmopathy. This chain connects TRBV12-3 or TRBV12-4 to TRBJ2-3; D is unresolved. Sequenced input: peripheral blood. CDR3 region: CASTVVRNTDTQYF. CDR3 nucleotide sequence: TGTGCCAGCACAGTAGTCCGGAACACAGATACGCAGTATTTT.